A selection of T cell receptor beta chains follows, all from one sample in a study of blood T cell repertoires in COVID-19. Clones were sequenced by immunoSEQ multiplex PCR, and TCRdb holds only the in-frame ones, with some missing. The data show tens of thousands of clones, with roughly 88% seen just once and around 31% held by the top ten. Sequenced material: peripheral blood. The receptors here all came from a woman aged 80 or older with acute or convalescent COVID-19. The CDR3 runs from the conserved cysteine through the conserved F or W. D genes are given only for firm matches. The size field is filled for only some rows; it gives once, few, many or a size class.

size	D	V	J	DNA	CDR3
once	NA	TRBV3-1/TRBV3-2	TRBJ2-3	TGTGCCAGCAGCCATTCGCGGAAAGATACGCAGTATTTT	CASSHSRKDTQYF
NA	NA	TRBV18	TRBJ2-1	TGTGCCAGCTCACCACCAGCACAGTCGGAGCAGTTCTTC	CASSPPAQSEQFF
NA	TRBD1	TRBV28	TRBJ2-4	TGTGCCACCCTCCCACCAGGGGGAAACATTCAGTACTTC	CATLPPGGNIQYF
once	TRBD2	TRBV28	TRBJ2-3	TGTGCCAGCTCCCCTAGCGGGAGAGGCTTGACAGATACGCAGTATTTT	CASSPSGRGLTDTQYF
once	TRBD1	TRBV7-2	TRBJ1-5	TGTGCCAGCAGCTACTACGGGACAGATAGCAATCAGCCCCAGCATTTT	CASSYYGTDSNQPQHF
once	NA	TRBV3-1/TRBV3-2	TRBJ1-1	TGTGCCGTAAGCCGGCAGGCAGGCACTGAAGCTTTCTTT	CAVSRQAGTEAFF
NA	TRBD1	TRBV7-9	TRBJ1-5	TGTGCCAGCAGCGTAGCAGGGGGGGGTCAGCCCCAGCATTTT	CASSVAGGGQPQHF
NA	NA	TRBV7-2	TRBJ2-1	TGTGCCAGCAGCCCCCAGAGCCGGGGTCTTGAGCAGTTCTTC	CASSPQSRGLEQFF
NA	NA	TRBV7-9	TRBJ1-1	TGTGCCAGCAGCGACCAGGGTATTGGCACTGAAGCTTTCTTT	CASSDQGIGTEAFF
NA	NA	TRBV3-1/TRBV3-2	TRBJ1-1	TGTGCCAGCAGCCCAGGATTAGACAGAGAAGCTTTCTTT	CASSPGLDREAFF
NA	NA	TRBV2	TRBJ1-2	TGTGCCAGCAGCGAAGGAGCTAACTATGGCTACACCTTC	CASSEGANYGYTF
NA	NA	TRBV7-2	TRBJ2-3	TGTGCCAGTGTCATCGGGGTTCAAGATACGCAGTATTTT	CASVIGVQDTQYF
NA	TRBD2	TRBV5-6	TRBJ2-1	TGTGCCAGCAGCACTGGACTAGCGGGAGAAAATGAGCAGTTCTTC	CASSTGLAGENEQFF
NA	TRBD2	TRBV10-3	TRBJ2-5	TGTGCCATCGCAGACCCACTAGCGCCCCAAGAGACCCAGTACTTC	CAIADPLAPQETQYF
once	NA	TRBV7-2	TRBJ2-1	TGTGCCAGCAGCTTAGCCGCGACTATCTACAATGAGCAGTTCTTC	CASSLAATIYNEQFF
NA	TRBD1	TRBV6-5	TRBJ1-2	TGTGCCAGCAGTTCTTCTCAGGGGGTGAACTATGGCTACACCTTC	CASSSSQGVNYGYTF